The rows below give T cell receptor beta chains drawn from one sample of a study of CD8 T cells in ankylosing spondylitis. TCRdb re-derived calls from the 5' RACE reads in MiXCR, one entry per CDR3 protein. Of some 450,000 distinct CDR3 sequences listed, more than 15% were seen once; the top ten hold 0.85% to 1.3%. The source material was blood, either unsorted or a sorted T cell fraction (not recorded which). The receptors come from a male donor with ankylosing spondylitis. The CDR3 runs from the conserved cysteine through the conserved F or W. The D gene is left open where the match is weak. The size field is filled for only some rows; it gives once, few, many or a size class.

TRBV20-1,TRBJ2-3,few,NA,15,TGCAGTGCTAGAGAACAGGGACATAGGGCAGATACGCAGTATTTT,CSAREQGHRADTQYF
TRBV18,TRBJ1-3,NA,NA,17,TGTGCCAGCTCACCACGACAGGTCCAGAGCTCTGGAAACACCATATATTTT,CASSPRQVQSSGNTIYF
TRBV20-1,TRBJ2-7,few,TRBD1,14,TGCAGTGCTCACGAAGGGGGCGCCTCTTATAAGCAGTACTTC,CSAHEGGASYKQYF
TRBV3-1,TRBJ2-1,NA,NA,15,TGTGCCAGCAGCCCACGCACTAACTCCTACAATGAGCAGTTCTTC,CASSPRTNSYNEQFF
TRBV5-1,TRBJ1-1,few,TRBD1,13,TGCGCCAGCAGCTACAAGACAGGGACTGAAGCTTTCTTT,CASSYKTGTEAFF
TRBV5-1,TRBJ1-5,NA,NA,13,TGCGCCAGCAGCTTGCGGGAGAATCAGCCCCAGCATTTT,CASSLRENQPQHF
TRBV7-8,TRBJ1-1,few,NA,16,TGTGCCAGCAGCCTAGCAGAGAGACGGCAGAACACTGAAGCTTTCTTT,CASSLAERRQNTEAFF
TRBV27,TRBJ2-7,few,TRBD2,14,TGTGCCAGCAGTTTGACTAGCGGATTGCTCGAGCAGTACTTC,CASSLTSGLLEQYF
TRBV20-1,TRBJ2-7,few,TRBD1,15,TGCAGTGCTAGAGTCAGCAACAGGGGCCGATACGAGCAGTACTTC,CSARVSNRGRYEQYF
TRBV9,TRBJ2-2,NA,NA,13,TGTGCCAGCAGCATTGAAGGCACCGGGGAGCTGTTTTTT,CASSIEGTGELFF
TRBV7-2,TRBJ1-2,NA,TRBD1,16,TGTGCCAGCAGCGCCGGCCAGGGGGCCTTGAACTATGGCTACACCTTC,CASSAGQGALNYGYTF
TRBV18,TRBJ1-2,many,NA,13,TGTGCCAGCTCACCAGGGTCAAACTATGGCTACACCTTC,CASSPGSNYGYTF
TRBV6-5,TRBJ1-4,NA,NA,13,TGTGCCAGCAGTAACACAGGGTTTTCGGTACTGTTTTTT,CASSNTGFSVLFF
TRBV6-5,TRBJ1-2,NA,NA,14,TGTGCCAGCAGTTACTCGGGGAGGATCGAGGGCTACACCTTC,CASSYSGRIEGYTF
TRBV30,TRBJ2-1,NA,TRBD1,15,TGTGCCTGGAGTGTACAGAGCAGGGGGAACAATGAGCAGTTCTTC,CAWSVQSRGNNEQFF
TRBV11-2,TRBJ2-1,NA,TRBD2,20,TGTGCCAGCAGCTTACCTCGGAGGCTAGCGGCATCTAGCTCCTACAATGAGCAGTTCTTC,CASSLPRRLAASSSYNEQFF
TRBV13,TRBJ1-4,NA,NA,18,TGTGCCAGCAGCTTAGGGACGGCCGGATATGCAACTAATGAAAAACTGTTTTTT,CASSLGTAGYATNEKLFF
TRBV18,TRBJ1-1,NA,NA,13,TGTGCCAGCTCACCCGGGGCCGTGGCTGAAGCTTTCTTT,CASSPGAVAEAFF
TRBV6-1,TRBJ1-1,few,NA,13,TGTGCCAGCATCCCGGGAGTCGACGCTGGAGCTTTCTTT,CASIPGVDAGAFF
TRBV20-1,TRBJ1-1,NA,NA,13,TGCAGTGCTTACGACAGCCCGTTGACTGAAGCTTTCTTT,CSAYDSPLTEAFF
TRBV7-2,TRBJ2-7,NA,NA,15,TGTGCCAGCAGCGACAGGAGGGGGGGCCGCTACGAGCAGTACTTC,CASSDRRGGRYEQYF
TRBV28,TRBJ2-1,few,TRBD2,16,TGTGCCAGCAGTTCCCTCGGGAGGCGCTCCTACAATGAGCAGTTCTTC,CASSSLGRRSYNEQFF
TRBV10-1,TRBJ2-7,NA,TRBD1,15,TGCGCCAGCAGTGAGTCTGGGACAGGGTTGCGTGAGCAGTACTTC,CASSESGTGLREQYF
TRBV20-1,TRBJ1-1,few,TRBD1,15,TGCAGTGCTAGACCACTTGGACAGGGGGACACTGAAGCTTTCTTT,CSARPLGQGDTEAFF
TRBV5-1,TRBJ2-1,NA,TRBD2,16,TGCGCCAGCAGCAAGGCTAGCGGGAGGGCCACCAATGAGCAGTTCTTC,CASSKASGRATNEQFF
TRBV7-6,TRBJ1-5,few,NA,13,TGTGCCAGCAGCTTAGGGACATTTCAGCCCCAGCATTTT,CASSLGTFQPQHF
TRBV4-3,TRBJ1-1,NA,NA,14,TGCGCCAGCAGCCAAACCCGGGATAACACTGAAGCTTTCTTT,CASSQTRDNTEAFF
TRBV5-1,TRBJ1-5,few,NA,16,TGCGCCAGCAGCTTGGAGCCGCTCGGGGGCAATCAGCCCCAGCATTTT,CASSLEPLGGNQPQHF
TRBV12-3/TRBV12-4,TRBJ1-2,few,TRBD1,15,TGTGCCAGCAGTCCTGGACAGGGAACAAACTATGGCTACACCTTC,CASSPGQGTNYGYTF
TRBV20-1,TRBJ1-1,few,NA,17,TGCAGTGCTAGCCCCCCGGGTCGGGGGGCCTGGAACACTGAAGCTTTCTTT,CSASPPGRGAWNTEAFF
TRBV28,TRBJ2-7,many,NA,12,TGTGCCAGCCGCGCCCGAGCCTACGAGCAGTACTTC,CASRARAYEQYF